This is a list of T cell receptor beta chains from one sample in a study of cytomegalovirus exposure and HLA in healthy donors. Sequencing used immunoSEQ multiplex PCR; TCRdb keeps in-frame clones, though not all of them. The profile covers about 360,000 clones, with around 86% appearing a single time and under 0.95% taken by the ten largest. Material for sequencing was PBMCs. These receptors came from a woman between 18 and 30 years old in good health and CMV-seronegative. CDR3s include the opening cysteine and the closing phenylalanine or tryptophan. Fields, in order: clone size, J gene, V gene, D gene, CDR3 protein, CDR3 DNA. The D gene is left open where the match is weak. Where a row states a size, it is once, few, many or the class of an expanded clone; other rows omit it.

>-|TRBJ1-4|TRBV5-1|-
CASSPGGATNEKLFF
TGCGCCAGCAGCCCTGGGGGGGCAACTAATGAAAAACTGTTTTTT
>-|TRBJ2-1|TRBV27|-
CASSTSGRRDEQFF
TGTGCCAGCAGTACGAGCGGAAGACGCGATGAGCAGTTCTTC
>-|TRBJ2-3|TRBV7-9|TRBD1
CASILDRGRTDTQYF
TGTGCCAGCATCCTAGACAGGGGAAGGACAGATACGCAGTATTTT
>-|TRBJ2-1|TRBV5-1|TRBD2
CASSSTSGGRSYNEQFF
TGCGCCAGCAGCTCGACTAGCGGGGGACGCTCCTACAATGAGCAGTTCTTC
>once|TRBJ2-7|TRBV5-6|-
CASSLEQSYEQYF
TGTGCCAGCAGCCTGGAACAGTCCTACGAGCAGTACTTC
>-|TRBJ2-7|TRBV5-1|-
CASSLAAGQAYEQYF
TGCGCCAGCAGCTTGGCCGCGGGCCAGGCCTACGAGCAGTACTTC
>-|TRBJ1-1|TRBV27|-
CASSWKRGGTEAFF
TGTGCCAGCAGTTGGAAAAGGGGAGGCACTGAAGCTTTCTTT
>-|TRBJ2-1|TRBV7-3|TRBD1
CASRLGWQGARNEQFF
TGTGCCAGCAGATTAGGATGGCAGGGGGCGCGAAATGAGCAGTTCTTC
>-|TRBJ1-4|TRBV30|-
CAWSGPVRGGEKLFF
TGTGCCTGGAGTGGGCCTGTCAGAGGGGGAGAAAAACTGTTTTTT
>-|TRBJ2-3|TRBV6-6|TRBD2
CASSYGGRGTDTQYF
TGTGCCAGCAGTTACGGCGGGAGGGGGACAGATACGCAGTATTTT
>once|TRBJ1-6|TRBV4-1|-
CASSLRGSPNSPLHF
TGCGCCAGCAGCCTAAGGGGCAGCCCTAATTCACCCCTCCACTTT
>-|TRBJ1-1|TRBV2|-
CASYEGTSEAFF
TGTGCCAGCTACGAGGGGACTTCTGAAGCTTTCTTT
>-|TRBJ1-3|TRBV7-8|TRBD1
CASSPGTGTGNTIYF
TGTGCCAGCAGCCCGGGGACAGGGACTGGAAACACCATATATTTT
>-|TRBJ2-3|TRBV4-2|TRBD2
CASSPSGTSGAIGYGQYF
TGTGCCAGCAGCCCTTCTGGGACTAGCGGGGCAATCGGATACGGGCAGTATTTT
>-|TRBJ2-5|TRBV18|-
CASSPNRLETQYF
TGTGCCAGCTCACCAAACAGGCTGGAGACCCAGTACTTC